The entry below gives a single T cell receptor (beta chain) sequence along with its context. The antigen is undetermined. Synthesis of TCR beta cDNA relied on 5'RACE template switching carrying UMIs. After re-calling the 5' RACE reads, TCRdb lists one entry per CDR3 protein, DNA absent. The data show roughly 390,000 distinct CDR3 sequences, and the top ten clones hold around 10%. The data derive from a study of T cells expressing NK-cell markers. Study-wide context: Sequencing of TCR beta repertoires drew on sorted CD3+CD56+NKG2C+, CD3+CD56+NKG2C- and CD3+CD56-NKG2C+ T cells. In the group of eight sequenced donors, seven were HCMV-seropositive and one was seronegative. Study outcomes and limitations: Several of the donors also had these clonotypes leading their CD3+CD56-NKG2C+ fraction.

Germline CDR1 DFQATT, CDR2 SNEGSKA (reference sequence). This CDR3 is 16 amino acids long. Sequencing input: blood T cells: a sorted CD56 or NKG2C T cell subset, CD4+ or CD8+ T cells, or bulk PBMC T cells (not recorded which). V and J are TRBV20-1 and TRBJ2-2; TCRdb returns TRBD1, unconfirmable since there is no DNA. This receptor was obtained from a woman between 50 and 59 years old in good health. This CDR3 is CSAILPVGMGTGELFF.